The entry below describes one TCR beta chain. Its antigen is currently unknown. This sample was included in a study of TIL therapy for anti-PD-1-resistant metastatic lung cancer. The overall study: Half of patients were current or former smokers. Findings and caveats of the study: Many TIL product clones were absent from baseline tumor, suggesting clonal contraction.

Time point: pre-treatment sample, taken before nivolumab and TIL therapy. Pleural nodules or supraclavicular lymph nodes made up most of the excised metastases sampled. Patients were adults with stage 4 NSCLC. This was the immunoSEQ v3 assay. The method was immunoSEQ multiplex PCR; TCRdb's version includes in-frame clones alone and lacks a portion of them. The sample carries about 100,000 clones, under 70% recorded once. This CDR3 contains 14 residues. V was clipped by 5 bases and J by 7 bases; unmatched bases: 8. In germline, CDR1 is MNHEY, CDR2 SVGEGT. V is TRBV6-2 or TRBV6-3 and J is TRBJ2-1; 7 nucleotides agree with TRBD2. The specimen was tumor tissue, collected at baseline. The clonotype comes from a person between 30 and 79 years old with non-small cell lung cancer. CDR3: CASSVGTNRNEQFF. The CDR3, as DNA: TGTGCCAGCAGTGTTGGGACTAACAGAAATGAGCAGTTCTTC.